This T cell receptor beta chain was documented in a study of Ad26.COV2.S vaccination and SARS-CoV-2 variants. The wider study: Trial arm assignment for the donor was COV1001 Ad26.COV2.S. The study gave Ad26.COV2.S intramuscularly, once or twice 56 days apart.

The study's findings and limits: A substantial breadth of spike-specific CD8+ and CD4+ T cell responses after vaccination has been reported. Vaccinees displayed broader spike-specific TCR repertoires than placebo recipients.

Looked up from germline, CDR1 is SQVTM and CDR2 is ANQGSEA. With V trimmed by 5 bases and J by 0 bases, 8 bases remained unmatched. This CDR3 has 16 amino acids. Comments on this clone: Its antigen is not known.

The table came from immunoSEQ multiplex PCR; TCRdb's copy has only in-frame clones and leaves some out. The sample gives around 450,000 clones, approximately 89% of which show up once; over 2.5% is in the top ten. Regarding treatment: some 20 received Ad26.COV2.S at low or high dose, single or two shots; about five received placebo; per-sample allocation not given. Day 63 after the first injection of vaccine or placebo was the sampling time. The chain carries TRBV29-1 and TRBJ2-1, with 9 bases aligning to TRBD2. This sequence originates from a person between 18 and 65 years old who received the Ad26.COV2.S COVID-19 vaccine or a placebo. The source was peripheral blood, collected in a trial of Ad26.COV2.S vaccine versus placebo. The CDR3 region is CSVMRGGYSSYNEQFF. CDR3 nucleotide sequence: TGCAGCGTTATGCGGGGGGGCTACTCCTCCTACAATGAGCAGTTCTTC.